This passage covers 24 T cell receptor beta chains from one sample sequenced in a study of cytomegalovirus exposure and HLA in healthy donors. Here immunoSEQ multiplex PCR was the method, and the copy in TCRdb shows in-frame clones only, minus some. This sample has about 180,000 clones, with about 89% found just once. Sample: PBMCs. Receptors originate from a man aged 18 to 30 in good health and CMV-seropositive.

The chain has TRBV7-9 and TRBJ2-1, with D maybe TRBD1 (7 bases). CDR3 size: 13 residues. The V end lost 8 bases, the J end lost 6 bases, and 14 bases lay between the germline ends. Germline V gene lookup returns CDR1 SEHNR and CDR2 FQNEAQ (reference sequence). In DNA, the CDR3 is TGTGCCAGCGGGCAGGGGGGCATCAATGAGCAGTTCTTC. It yields the protein CASGQGGINEQFF.

CDR3 DNA sequence: TGTGCCAGCAGCCCGAATCAAGCGGGAGGCACCGGGGAGCTGTTTTTT. Encoded protein: CASSPNQAGGTGELFF. The genes are TRBV7-2 and TRBJ2-2; 9 bases line up with TRBD2. The V segment lost 5 bases and the J segment 4 bases; nucleotides outside the gene matches: 8. The CDR3 has 16 residues. Germline values: CDR1 SGHTA, CDR2 FQGNSA.

This chain uses TRBV15 with TRBJ2-1; the match to TRBD2 covers 8 bases. V lost 0 bases and J lost 3; bases outside the gene matches: 1. Germline CDR1 LNHNV, CDR2 YYDKDF (reference sequence). The CDR3 contains 15 residues. CDR3 sequence (DNA): TGTGCCACCAGCAGAGAAGCGGGGGACTACAATGAGCAGTTCTTC. Encoded protein: CATSREAGDYNEQFF.

The chain combines TRBV7-9 with TRBJ2-7, with 7 bases identical to TRBD2. V lost 5 bases, J lost 4 bases, and 11 bases stayed unmatched. The CDR3 contains 15 residues. Germline V gives CDR1 SEHNR, CDR2 FQNEAQ (reference sequence). The CDR3 is CASSPATSENYEQYF. The DNA of the CDR3 is TGTGCCAGCAGCCCAGCCACTAGCGAAAATTACGAGCAGTACTTC.

The chain has TRBV6-4 and TRBJ2-3, with 9 bases identical to TRBD2. The germline CDR1 and CDR2 sequences are MRHNA and SNTAGT. The CDR3 length is 16 residues. V gave up 2 bases and J gave up 3 bases; unmatched junction bases: 6. CDR3 nucleotide sequence: TGTGCCAGCAGTGACACTGCGGGGGGGCCGACAGATACGCAGTATTTT. Its translation is CASSDTAGGPTDTQYF.

This CDR3 reads CASSSTPQGNTPGELFF. The CDR3 DNA follows: TGTGCCAGTAGTTCAACACCACAGGGGAATACACCCGGGGAGCTGTTTTTT. The rearrangement uses TRBV19 and TRBJ2-2; the match to TRBD1 covers 7 bases. CDR1 and CDR2 (germline): LNHDA, SQIVND (reference sequence). This CDR3 contains 17 residues. J gave up 6 bases and V 5 bases, and 15 bases lay outside the gene matches.

The chain carries TRBV15 and TRBJ2-6; 8 nucleotides match TRBD1. The CDR3 is 19 residues long. CDR1 is LNHNV and CDR2 is YYDKDF in the germline V gene (reference sequence). The V segment lost 5 bases and the J segment 0 bases; nucleotides outside the gene matches: 12. The CDR3: CATSGRQGPHFSGANVLTF. CDR3 bases: TGTGCCACCAGCGGGAGACAGGGGCCCCACTTCTCTGGGGCCAACGTCCTGACTTTC.

This clone was recorded only once. J is TRBJ2-7 and V is TRBV30; TRBD1 matches at 9 bases. Germline V gives CDR1 GTSNPN, CDR2 SVGIG (reference sequence). CDR3 length: 14 residues. The ends lost 5 bases at V and 3 bases at J; junction bases unmatched: 8. CDR3 bases: TGTGCCTGGGCTCCTGGACAGGGGAACTACGAGCAGTACTTC. Its protein product is CAWAPGQGNYEQYF.

This clone was seen a handful of times. The chain has TRBV6-6 and TRBJ2-2, with D possibly being TRBD1 (6 bases). The germline V gene has CDR1 MNHNY and CDR2 SVGAGI (reference sequence). V was clipped by 8 bases and J by 1 base, with 11 bases between them. This CDR3 has 14 amino acids. The CDR3 reads CASGTGQNTGELFF. The CDR3 bases are TGTGCCAGCGGCACGGGACAGAACACCGGGGAGCTGTTTTTT.

This chain joins TRBV5-4 and TRBJ1-2; D is unresolved. This CDR3 has 16 amino acids. Germline V lookup: CDR1 SGHNT, CDR2 YYREEE (reference sequence). Deletions cut 6 bases from V and 5 bases from J, with 23 bases between. CDR3 in DNA: TGTGCCAGCACCCCGGGGTTTACCCGAGCCCCTTATGGCTACACCTTC. It encodes CASTPGFTRAPYGYTF.

This chain links TRBV5-4 with TRBJ2-3; 11 nucleotides line up with TRBD1. Trimming cost V 4 bases and J 6 bases; bases outside gene matches: 7. The CDR3 loop spans 15 amino acids. Per germline, CDR1 SGHNT and CDR2 YYREEE (reference sequence). The DNA for the CDR3 is TGTGCCAGCAGCCCCGGACAGGGGGCACTCGATACGCAGTATTTT. Residues: CASSPGQGALDTQYF.

The gene calls are TRBV27 and TRBJ2-1; no clear D. The length of the CDR3 is 15 residues. Germline V CDR1 and CDR2: MNHEY, SMNVEV (reference sequence). Trimming took off 0 bases at V and 3 bases at J, with 9 bases between the two ends. The CDR3 region is CASSLSPPSYNEQFF. The CDR3 DNA follows: TGTGCCAGCAGTTTATCCCCCCCCAGCTACAATGAGCAGTTCTTC.

The J gene is TRBJ2-3, the V gene TRBV7-3; D is ambiguous. Germline CDR1 and CDR2: SGHTA and FQGTGA. The CDR3 has 16 amino acids. Between the trimmed V and J ends, which lost 5 bases and 0 bases, there was a span of 15 bases. The CDR3 sequence: CASSTPYKSSTDTQYF. The CDR3 DNA reads as TGTGCCAGCAGCACCCCGTACAAGTCTAGCACAGATACGCAGTATTTT.

This chain connects TRBV28 to TRBJ1-1; D is possibly TRBD1 (6 bases). Trimming cost V 1 base and J 6 bases, with 12 bases left between them. This CDR3 spans 14 amino acids. Germline V lookup: CDR1 MDHEN, CDR2 SYDVKM. CDR3 DNA sequence: TGTGCCAGCAGTTTATATACCGGGACATCTGAAGCTTTCTTT. This encodes CASSLYTGTSEAFF.

This clone was recorded many times. The rearrangement uses TRBV6-5 and TRBJ2-2; a possible D gene is TRBD2 (7 bases). The V end was cut by 5 bases, the J end by 5 bases, with 15 bases between. The length of the CDR3 is 15 residues. Germline lookup yields CDR1 MNHEY and CDR2 SVGAGI. The CDR3 DNA follows: TGTGCCAGCAGTCCGGGGGGCTTGGTTACCGGGGAGCTGTTTTTT. Translation: CASSPGGLVTGELFF.

This clone was picked up one time. The genes are TRBV7-8 and TRBJ1-5, with no clear D. The germline V gene has CDR1 SGHVS and CDR2 FQNEAQ. The V end was cut by 8 bases, the J end by 5 bases, with 22 bases between. The CDR3 consists of 16 residues. The DNA of the CDR3 is TGTGCCAGCTCTCCGTCCGTTTGGGCGCGAGATCAGCCCCAGCATTTT. Protein sequence: CASSPSVWARDQPQHF.

This clone appeared once. This chain connects TRBV27 to TRBJ2-7; 14 bases line up with TRBD2. The V segment lost 4 bases and the J segment 5 bases; nucleotides outside the gene matches: 4. Germline CDR1 MNHEY, CDR2 SMNVEV (reference sequence). The CDR3 loop spans 15 amino acids. The chain's CDR3 is CASSSGTSGSDEQYF. The DNA of the CDR3 is TGTGCCAGCAGTTCTGGGACTAGCGGGAGTGACGAGCAGTACTTC.

The chain joins TRBV11-3 to TRBJ1-6; D unclear. There are 14 residues in the CDR3. The germline CDR1 and CDR2 sequences are SGHNT and YENEEA. Trimming shortened V by 3 bases and J by 3 bases, and 6 bases separated the two germline ends. The chain's CDR3 is CASSFPLYNSPLHF. CDR3 bases: TGTGCCAGCAGCTTTCCCCTCTATAATTCACCCCTCCACTTT.

This chain joins TRBV7-2 and TRBJ2-5; 11 bases fit TRBD2. Per germline, CDR1 SGHTA and CDR2 FQGNSA. V shed 1 base, J shed 5 bases, and the junction held 6 bases outside the gene matches. CDR3 length equals 16 residues. CDR3 in DNA: TGTGCCAGCAGCTTAGGAACTAGCGGGAGAGGCGAGACCCAGTACTTC. Translating it yields CASSLGTSGRGETQYF.

V gene TRBV6-6 combines with J gene TRBJ2-2; no clear D gene. Trimming removed 6 bases at V and 2 bases at J, with 4 bases between. Germline V gene data show CDR1 as MNHNY and CDR2 as SVGAGI (reference sequence). The CDR3 loop spans 12 amino acids. The CDR3 DNA follows: TGTGCCAGCAGCCCAAACACCGGGGAGCTGTTTTTT. It translates to CASSPNTGELFF.

The V and J genes are TRBV28 and TRBJ2-5; 8 nucleotides line up with TRBD2. Trimming took 5 bases from V and 1 from J; bases not matched to a gene: 9. The CDR3 consists of 16 residues. Per the germline V gene, CDR1 is MDHEN and CDR2 is SYDVKM. The CDR3 DNA reads as TGTGCCAGCAGTCTCGTTGGTACTAGCGGCCAAGAGACCCAGTACTTC. Its protein is CASSLVGTSGQETQYF.

This sequence joins TRBV2 and TRBJ2-4; D possibly corresponds to TRBD2 (5 bases). V lost 2 bases to trimming and J lost 0 bases, with 11 bases between them. Germline loops: CDR1 SNHLY, CDR2 FYNNEI. The CDR3 length is 16 residues. The CDR3 nucleotides read TGTGCCAGCAGTGAATCTGGCGGACTAGCCAAAAACATTCAGTACTTC. As protein: CASSESGGLAKNIQYF. The full variable domain, completed using reference TRBV2 and TRBJ2-4, is EPEVTQTPSHQVTQMGQEVILRCVPISNHLYFYWYRQILGQKVEFLVSFYNNEISEKSEIFDDQFSVERPDGSNFTLKIRSTKLEDSAMYFCASSESGGLAKNIQYFGAGTRLSVL.

This sequence joins TRBV6-5 and TRBJ2-5; 7 bases are a match to TRBD2. V gave up 8 bases and J gave up 1 base; unmatched junction bases: 7. Germline CDR1 MNHEY, CDR2 SVGAGI. This CDR3 is 14 amino acids long. CDR3 sequence reads: CASAGRGTQETQYF. The CDR3 region has the DNA TGTGCCAGCGCCGGGCGGGGGACCCAAGAGACCCAGTACTTC.

The CDR3 protein is CASSLQVAYYEQYF. The DNA for the CDR3 is TGTGCCAGCAGTCTACAGGTGGCTTACTACGAGCAGTACTTC. The chain couples TRBV28 to TRBJ2-7; tentatively, D is TRBD1 (5 bases). This CDR3 contains 14 residues. The germline V gene encodes CDR1 MDHEN and CDR2 SYDVKM. The germline V and J ends were trimmed by 5 bases and 3 bases, with 14 bases remaining between them.